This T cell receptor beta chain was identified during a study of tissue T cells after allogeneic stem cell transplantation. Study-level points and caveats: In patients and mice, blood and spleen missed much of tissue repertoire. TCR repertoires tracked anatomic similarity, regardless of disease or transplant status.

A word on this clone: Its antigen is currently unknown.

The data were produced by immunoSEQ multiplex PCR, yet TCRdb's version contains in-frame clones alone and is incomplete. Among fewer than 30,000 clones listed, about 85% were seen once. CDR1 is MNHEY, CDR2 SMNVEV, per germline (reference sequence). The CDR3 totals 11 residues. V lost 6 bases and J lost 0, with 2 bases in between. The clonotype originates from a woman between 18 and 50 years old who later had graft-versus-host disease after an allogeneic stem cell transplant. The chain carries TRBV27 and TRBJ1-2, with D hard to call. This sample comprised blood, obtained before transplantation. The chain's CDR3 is CASRANYGYTF. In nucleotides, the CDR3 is TGTGCCAGCAGGGCTAACTATGGCTACACCTTC.